This T cell receptor beta chain emerged from a study of T cells after yellow fever vaccination. On the study more broadly: Low-cell-number fractions underwent preparation using SMART-Seq v4 Ultra Low Input.

Points on this clonotype: Its antigen is undetermined.

Study conclusions and caveats: Peaking on day 5 versus 15, the secondary response was faster but weaker. Subsequent booster samples again held most clones from primary vaccination (nearly 98% CD4, 88% CD8).

5'RACE template switching generated TCR cDNA, adding a universal primer site and UMIs. A single record per CDR3 protein comes from TCRdb applying MiXCR to the 5' RACE reads. This repertoire shows under 550,000 distinct CDR3 sequences, 21% found once; its top ten account for 15% to 20%. This TCR was recovered from a man aged 18 to 29 who received the YFV17D yellow fever vaccine. Sample: PBMCs, taken less than 25 days after the first yellow fever vaccination.

In DNA form, the CDR3 reads TGTGCCAGCAGCAGGAAGCGGGACACAGATACGCAGTATTTT. Amino acid sequence: CASSRKRDTDTQYF. The genes are TRBV13 and TRBJ2-3, with 7 positions matching TRBD2. CDR1 and CDR2 (germline): PRHDT, FYEKMQ (reference sequence). Unmatched junction bases numbered 4, after V lost 5 bases and J lost 2 bases. The CDR3 consists of 14 residues.